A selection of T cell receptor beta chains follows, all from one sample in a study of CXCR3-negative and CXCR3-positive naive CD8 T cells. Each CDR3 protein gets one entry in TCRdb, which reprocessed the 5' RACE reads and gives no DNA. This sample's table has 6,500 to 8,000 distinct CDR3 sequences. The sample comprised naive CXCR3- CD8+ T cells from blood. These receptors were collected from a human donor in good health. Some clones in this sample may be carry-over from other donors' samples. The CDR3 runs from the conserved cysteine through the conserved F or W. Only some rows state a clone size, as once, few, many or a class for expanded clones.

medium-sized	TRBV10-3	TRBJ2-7	CAISESGGQSYEQYF
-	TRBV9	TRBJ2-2	CASSPSGNGDTGELFF
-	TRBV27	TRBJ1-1	CASSPWMDTEAFF
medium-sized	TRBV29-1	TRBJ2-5	CSAFWTEETQYF
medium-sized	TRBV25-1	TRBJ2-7	CASSGSPQGVEQYF
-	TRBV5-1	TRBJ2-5	CASSLAGNQETQYF
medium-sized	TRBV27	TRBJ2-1	CASSPGSYNEQFF
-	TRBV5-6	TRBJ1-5	CASSLLTDPSNQPQHF
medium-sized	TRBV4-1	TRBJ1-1	CASSQDRGVNTEAFF
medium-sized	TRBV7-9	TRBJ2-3	CASSLGPITDTQYF
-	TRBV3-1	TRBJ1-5	CASSQTGSRQPQHF
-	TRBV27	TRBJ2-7	CASSIGTGYEQYF
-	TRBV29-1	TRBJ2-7	CSANPGTGDHEQYF
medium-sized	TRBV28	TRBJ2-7	CASSFHRYEQYF
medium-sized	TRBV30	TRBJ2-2	CAWEEGTRELFF
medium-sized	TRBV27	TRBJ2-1	CASSLIGYNEQFF